The rows below give T cell receptor beta chains drawn from one sample of a study of CD8 T cells in Susac syndrome. TCRdb processed the immunoSEQ multiplex PCR reads anew with MiXCR; each CDR3 protein has one entry. In the table there are a few hundred thousand distinct CDR3 sequences, approximately 95% of which are singletons. The sequenced sample consisted of CD4+ T cells from PBMCs. These receptors all come from a human donor with multiple sclerosis. The CDR3 runs from the conserved cysteine through the conserved F or W. The D gene is left open where the match is weak. Clone size is not always given. Where it is, it says once, few, many or a class for expanded clones.

TRBV20-1,.,TRBJ1-2,.,CSARYIRDNYGYTF,TGCAGTGCTAGATACATCAGGGATAACTATGGCTACACCTTC
TRBV29-1,TRBD1,TRBJ1-2,.,CSVADRTGYTF,TGCAGCGTGGCGGACAGGACCGGCTACACCTTC
TRBV9,.,TRBJ2-5,.,CASSVSEYRGETQYF,TGTGCCAGCAGCGTGTCTGAGTATCGGGGAGAGACCCAGTACTTC
TRBV20-1,.,TRBJ2-7,once,CSARDGERVSYEQYF,TGCAGTGCTAGAGACGGGGAGCGGGTCTCCTACGAGCAGTACTTC
TRBV7-9,.,TRBJ1-4,.,CASSPGVNEKLFF,TGTGCCAGCAGCCCCGGGGTGAATGAAAAACTGTTTTTT
TRBV3-1,TRBD1,TRBJ1-2,.,CASSPGQGARGYTF,TGTGCCAGCAGCCCCGGACAGGGGGCGCGGGGCTACACCTTC
TRBV27,.,TRBJ1-6,.,CASSPSGGDRGISPLHF,TGTGCCAGCAGTCCGTCGGGGGGCGACCGGGGAATTTCACCCCTCCACTTT
TRBV20-1,.,TRBJ1-1,.,CSAPRWTEAFF,TGCAGTGCTCCCCGGTGGACTGAAGCTTTCTTT
TRBV29-1,.,TRBJ2-1,.,CSAWEPSGNSNEQFF,TGCAGCGCCTGGGAACCTTCAGGGAATTCGAATGAGCAGTTCTTC
TRBV27,TRBD1,TRBJ1-1,.,CASRGQGLVTEAFF,TGTGCCAGCAGAGGACAGGGTTTAGTCACTGAAGCTTTCTTT
TRBV3-1,TRBD1,TRBJ2-7,.,CASSQGGTGIYEQYF,TGTGCCAGCAGTCAAGGAGGGACAGGGATCTACGAGCAGTACTTC
TRBV14,.,TRBJ2-4,.,CASSQDSTGLLDIQYF,TGTGCCAGCAGCCAAGATAGCACAGGGTTGTTGGACATTCAGTACTTC